In this sample, the clone carrying this T cell receptor (beta chain) turned up once. These data are taken from a study of blood T cell repertoires in COVID-19. Whole-study context: The United States, Italy and Spain supplied acute and convalescent COVID-19 samples. From T cells, B-cell-depleted T cells, or PBMCs came the material, which was cDNA or gDNA.

Assay used: immunoSEQ multiplex PCR; TCRdb lists only in-frame clones, some missing. The sample has approximately 240,000 clones; roughly 88% are singletons. The CDR3 extends over 15 amino acids. V lost 4 bases to trimming and J lost 9 bases; unmatched junction nucleotides: 5. Germline CDR1 reads KGHSH; CDR2 reads LQKENI. The receptor's source is a woman in her thirties or forties who had recovered from COVID-19. The sequenced sample was peripheral blood. The J gene is TRBJ2-1, the V gene TRBV18; 14 bases line up with TRBD2. The DNA of the CDR3 is TGTGCCAGCTCACTGGGACTAGCGGGAGCAAGTGAGCAGTTCTTC. It yields the protein CASSLGLAGASEQFF.